This T cell receptor beta chain originates from a study of human T cells and chemical hapten exposure. Overall study: Each patient's scalp received weekly diphenylcyclopropenone throughout the approximately 24-week study.

Indicated time point: pre-sensitization, week 0. The treatment is: therapeutic diphenylcyclopropenone sensitization with weekly scalp DPC. The template was total RNA from unfractionated whole blood. V was clipped by 5 bases and J by 7 bases; unmatched bases: 7. CDR1 and CDR2 from the germline V gene are MNHEY and SMNVEV (reference sequence). This CDR3 has 14 amino acids. Via MiXCR, TCRdb re-called the RACE reads, giving one row per CDR3 protein. The sample contains under 300,000 distinct CDR3 sequences, around 9.3% of which appear only once. This clonotype turned up a few times. This receptor was taken from a woman in her thirties or forties with alopecia areata. Some clones in this sample may be carry-over from other donors' samples. The sequencing used whole blood, collected in connection with sensitization to the hapten diphenylcyclopropenone (DPC). This sequence joins TRBV27 and TRBJ2-4; 8 nucleotides match TRBD2. Here the CDR3 reads CASSRGGPGNIQYF. Here the CDR3 DNA reads TGTGCCAGCAGTCGCGGGGGGCCCGGGAACATTCAGTACTTC.